The 22 T cell receptor beta chains listed next were all sequenced from one sample in a study of blood T cells in healthy people across ages. Primed by a sample-barcoded 5' primer and a J-beta primer mix, a second PCR proceeded for about 6 to 12 cycles. TCRdb used MiXCR to reprocess the 5' RACE reads, holding one entry per CDR3 protein. The sample holds more than 750,000 distinct CDR3 sequences, just under 30% seen once. This sample also appeared in a second study, on T cells of mothers and their children.

Source material: blood. The receptor source for this set is a woman between 40 and 55 years old in good health.

This clonotype was seen repeatedly, ten times or more. This chain connects TRBV29-1 to TRBJ2-7, with 7 bases fitting TRBD2. Germline CDR1 is SQVTM and CDR2 is ANQGSEA. The CDR3 consists of 13 residues. V was pared by 7 bases and J by 3 bases, with 9 bases of the junction left unmatched. CDR3 region: CSAGRERDYEQYF. CDR3 sequence (DNA): TGCAGCGCGGGGAGGGAGCGTGACTACGAGCAGTACTTC.

This clonotype was counted between two and nine times. This chain links TRBV9 with TRBJ2-1; 7 nucleotides agree with TRBD2. V lost 6 bases and J lost 2; bases outside the gene matches: 8. The length of the CDR3 is 15 residues. Germline loops: CDR1 SGDLS, CDR2 YYNGEE. The CDR3 loop is CASTQSGGTYNEQFF. The CDR3, as DNA: TGTGCCAGCACCCAGTCGGGGGGTACCTACAATGAGCAGTTCTTC.

The chain employs TRBV10-3 and TRBJ2-2; D tentatively fits TRBD1 or TRBD2 (5 bases each). V lost 10 bases to trimming and J lost 5 bases, with 17 bases between them. Germline assignment: CDR1 ENHRY and CDR2 SYGVKD. This CDR3 region has 14 residues. Here the CDR3 reads CATGREGGTGELFF. The DNA for the CDR3 is TGTGCCACGGGGCGCGAGGGTGGAACCGGGGAGCTGTTTTTT.

This chain connects TRBV28 to TRBJ2-3; D not certain. CDR3 length: 16 amino acids. V was trimmed by 7 bases and J by 9 bases, leaving 26 bases between them. The germline V gene has CDR1 MDHEN and CDR2 SYDVKM. The CDR3 DNA reads as TGTGCCAGCATCACGACGAAGGGTTACGGAACTGTGACGCAGTATTTT. It translates to CASITTKGYGTVTQYF. Full variable domain (remainder filled in from reference TRBV28 and TRBJ2-3): DVKVTQSSRYLVKRTGEKVFLECVQDMDHENMFWYRQDPGLGLRLIYFSYDVKMKEKGDIPEGYSVSREKKERFSLILESASTNQTSMYLCASITTKGYGTVTQYFGPGTRLTVL.

This clonotype was counted many times. The chain couples TRBV4-1 to TRBJ2-7, with D unresolved. Germline V gene sequence: CDR1 MGHRA, CDR2 YSYEKL. V dropped 1 base and J dropped 4 bases, with 8 bases sitting between them. There are 13 residues in the CDR3. The CDR3 nucleotides read TGCGCCAGCAGCCAAGTCGGCACGTACGAGCAGTACTTC. It specifies CASSQVGTYEQYF.

Points on this clonotype: This sequence may be a read error, since a much larger clone differs from it by one base. The CDR3 is CASDVSRGYADTQYF. Written as DNA, the CDR3 is TGTGCCAGCGACGTCAGCAGGGGGTACGCAGATACGCAGTATTTT. V usage is TRBV28 and J usage is TRBJ2-3; 7 bases fit TRBD1. CDR1 and CDR2 from the germline V gene are MDHEN and SYDVKM. This CDR3 contains 15 residues. V trimming: 8 bases; J trimming: 4 bases; junction bases outside the gene matches: 12. The whole variable domain, filled in from reference TRBV28 and TRBJ2-3, reads DVKVTQSSRYLVKRTGEKVFLECVQDMDHENMFWYRQDPGLGLRLIYFSYDVKMKEKGDIPEGYSVSREKKERFSLILESASTNQTSMYLCASDVSRGYADTQYFGPGTRLTVL.

V is TRBV20-1 and J is TRBJ2-4; D is unresolved. The J call may not be correct, given that the DNA end is closer to TRBJ2-5. This CDR3 has 12 amino acids. CDR1 is DFQATT, CDR2 SNEGSKA, per germline (reference sequence). The CDR3 DNA reads as TGCAGTGCCGGACGTCCAGAGCAGACCCAGTACTTC. Protein product: CSAGRPEQTQYF.

This clonotype was seen more than once but under ten times. The V call is TRBV4-1, the J call TRBJ1-2; TRBD1 aligns across 7 bases. This CDR3 spans 16 amino acids. Germline CDR1 reads MGHRA; CDR2 reads YSYEKL. Trimming cost V 2 bases and J 4 bases; bases outside gene matches: 10. CDR3 in amino acids: CASSQSPRAGGYGYTF. DNA of the CDR3: TGCGCCAGCAGCCAATCTCCCCGGGCAGGGGGCTATGGCTACACCTTC.

The sample holds many counts of this clonotype. V and J are TRBV7-2 and TRBJ1-2, with TRBD1 matching over 12 bases. The CDR3 extends over 15 amino acids. CDR1 SGHTA and CDR2 FQGNSA come from the germline V gene. V shed 4 bases and J 8 bases; nucleotides not matched to a gene: 8. CDR3 nucleotide sequence: TGTGCCAGCAGCTACCGGGACAGGGGGCTAGAGGGCTACACCTTC. Its translation is CASSYRDRGLEGYTF.

This clonotype was detected once. At one end, the junction sequence differs from germline, possibly due to a read error. The gene calls are TRBV5-6 and TRBJ2-1, with TRBD2 matching 9 bases. Germline V CDR1 and CDR2: SGHDT, YYEEEE. This CDR3 has 16 residues. CDR3 DNA: TGTGCCAGCGGCTTCGCGGGCGGGGGGGCGTACAATGAGCAGTTCTTC. Its protein product is CASGFAGGGAYNEQFF.

This clonotype was counted a few times. This chain joins TRBV12-3 or TRBV12-4 and TRBJ2-5, with D perhaps given as TRBD1 or TRBD2 (5 bases each). Trimming stripped 5 bases from V and 4 bases from J, with 8 bases between. This CDR3 comprises 12 residues. CDR3 sequence (DNA): TGTGCCAGCAGTCCCGGGACAGAGACCCAGTACTTC. Its protein is CASSPGTETQYF.

The J gene is TRBJ1-1, the V gene TRBV2; possible D gene TRBD1, 5 bases. V was trimmed by 8 bases and J by 6 bases, leaving 19 bases between them. Germline V lookup: CDR1 SNHLY, CDR2 FYNNEI. The CDR3 contains 14 residues. This CDR3 is CASADMWGLAEAFF. DNA for the CDR3: TGTGCCAGCGCCGATATGTGGGGCTTGGCTGAAGCTTTCTTT.

This clonotype was picked up a small number of times. The J gene is TRBJ2-5, the V gene TRBV20-1; D call uncertain. V lost 4 bases to trimming and J lost 11 bases, with 17 bases between them. Germline V gene data show CDR1 as DFQATT and CDR2 as SNEGSKA (reference sequence). The CDR3 is 12 amino acids. This chain's CDR3 is CSATQQLSVQYF. The CDR3 region has the DNA TGCAGTGCTACTCAACAACTCTCGGTGCAGTACTTC.

Concerning this clonotype: This may be a read error: a much more frequent sequence differs by one nucleotide. Since the CDR3 does not end with the conserved phenylalanine or tryptophan, this likely comes from a read error. CDR3 loop: CASSYSGNQPQHV. DNA of the CDR3: TGTGCCAGCAGTTACAGCGGCAATCAGCCCCAGCATGTT. The chain carries TRBV12-3 or TRBV12-4 and TRBJ1-5, with D uncertain. The CDR3 sequence is 13 residues long. Trimming left V 4 bases short and J 2 bases short, with 6 bases between.

This clonotype was seen more than once but under ten times. The J gene is TRBJ1-5, the V gene TRBV28; TRBD1 matches 7 bases. V lost 3 bases to trimming and J lost 6 bases; unmatched junction nucleotides: 8. This CDR3 is built from 15 residues. Per the germline V gene, CDR1 is MDHEN and CDR2 is SYDVKM. The CDR3 DNA reads as TGTGCCAGCAGTTTCGGGACAGCATCCCCTCAGCCCCAGCATTTT. Residues: CASSFGTASPQPQHF.

The sample holds a few counts of this clonotype. V is TRBV29-1 and J is TRBJ1-2; 7 positions agree with TRBD1. CDR1 and CDR2 from the germline V gene are SQVTM and ANQGSEA. V lost 6 bases and J lost 7; bases outside the gene matches: 8. The CDR3 sequence is 12 residues long. This CDR3 reads CSVLQGFIGYTF. The CDR3 nucleotides are TGCAGCGTCCTACAGGGGTTTATTGGCTACACCTTC.

The V call is TRBV21-1, the J call TRBJ2-5; the D segment call TRBD2 is taken from the table without a DNA check. TRBV21-1 is shown as a pseudogene. This CDR3 is built from 16 residues. The CDR3 region has the DNA TGTGCCAGCAGCGTTGGGAAGGAGGGGTTACCCTATGAGCAGTACTTC. Protein product: CASSVGKEGLPYEQYF.

About this clonotype itself: A much larger clonotype is one base distant, so this may be a read error. The chain joins TRBV20-1 to TRBJ2-1, with a possible D match to TRBD2 (6 bases). The J call is uncertain, as TRBJ2-7 better fits the DNA end. Germline CDR1 is DFQATT and CDR2 is SNEGSKA (reference sequence). The CDR3 has 14 residues. CDR3 in DNA: TGCAGTGCTAGAGTGGGCGGGGCATACAATGAGCAGTACTTC. It yields the protein CSARVGGAYNEQYF.

As for this clonotype: The junction does not match germline at one end; this may be a read error. The rearrangement links TRBV6-2 or TRBV6-3 to TRBJ2-7, with D perhaps matching TRBD1 or TRBD2 (5 bases each). CDR1 MNHEY and CDR2 SVGEGT come from the germline V gene. This CDR3 comprises 15 residues. The CDR3 sequence: CASSYPPGPDYGQYF. The CDR3, as DNA: TGTGCCAGCAGTTACCCTCCGGGACCAGACTACGGGCAGTACTTC.

The table lists this clonotype with many counts. The rearrangement links TRBV27 to TRBJ1-5, with 8 bases aligning to TRBD1. The CDR3 runs 19 residues. The junction had 17 bases not matched to a gene; V was cut back by 4 bases and J by 3 bases. In germline, CDR1 is MNHEY, CDR2 SMNVEV (reference sequence). In DNA form, the CDR3 reads TGTGCCAGCAGTTCGGACTCTACCAGACAGGGGAGGATCAATCAGCCCCAGCATTTT. It specifies CASSSDSTRQGRINQPQHF.

In this sample, this clonotype turned up a few times. This chain joins TRBV20-1 and TRBJ1-4; D may be TRBD1 (5 bases). The CDR3 is 15 residues long. With 6 bases removed from V and 0 bases from J, the gap between germline ends came to 14 bases. CDR1 is DFQATT and CDR2 is SNEGSKA in the germline V gene (reference sequence). The CDR3 DNA follows: TGCAGTGCCCCGGGGGTCCCCGCAACTAATGAAAAACTGTTTTTT. Residues: CSAPGVPATNEKLFF.

CDR3 amino acids: CASSLDSSEAFF. CDR3 DNA sequence: TGTGCCAGCAGCTTGGACAGTTCTGAAGCTTTCTTT. The V and J genes are TRBV7-9 and TRBJ1-1, with D perhaps matching TRBD1 (6 bases). Trimming removed 3 bases from V and 6 bases from J, with 8 bases in between. CDR3 size: 12 residues. Germline CDR1 SEHNR, CDR2 FQNEAQ (reference sequence). Together with reference TRBV7-9 and TRBJ1-1, the CDR3 gives the full variable domain: DTGVSQNPRHKITKRGQNVTFRCDPISEHNRLYWYRQTLGQGPEFLTYFQNEAQLEKSRLLSDRFSAERPKGSFSTLEIQRTEQGDSAMYLCASSLDSSEAFFGQGTRLTVV.